The 22 T cell receptor beta chains given below trace back to one sample, sequenced in a study of regulatory T cells in long-lasting Graves disease. Construction of TCR beta libraries relied on iRepertoire HTBI primers and on Arm-PCR targeting CDR3 regions. MiXCR, run by TCRdb on the multiplex PCR reads, gives a single entry per CDR3 protein. The sample has over 350,000 distinct CDR3 sequences, approximately 15% seen once. Time point denoted: newly diagnosed GD, antithyroid drugs for less than 3 months. PBMCs provided the RNA from which the TCR library was made. Separately, the same data were catalogued under a study of T cells in Graves' hyperthyroidism and ophthalmopathy.

Sequencing was performed on peripheral blood mononuclear cells (PBMCs), taken at new diagnosis, from a patient treated with antithyroid drugs. The receptors stem from a woman aged 35 to 49 with Graves disease.

In the case of this clonotype: A clone one base away is much larger, so this may be a read error. The chain is built from TRBV10-3 and TRBJ2-1; 8 nucleotides line up with TRBD2. The V gene's germline CDR1 is ENHRY and CDR2 SYGVKD. This CDR3 spans 15 amino acids. CDR3: CVISVIAGSSNEQFF. The CDR3, as DNA: TGTGTCATCAGTGTGATAGCGGGGTCTTCCAATGAGCAGTTCTTC.

The sample holds many counts of this clonotype. The gene calls are TRBV6-1 and TRBJ2-5, with unresolved D. The CDR3 consists of 12 residues. Trimming stripped 6 bases from V and 5 bases from J, with 10 bases between. From germline, CDR1 is MNHNS and CDR2 SASEGT. CDR3 nucleotide sequence: TGTGCCAGCAGCCCCGACTGGGAGACCCAGTACTTC. This codes for CASSPDWETQYF.

This clonotype occurred once. CDR3 in DNA: TGTGCCATCAGTGGGCCAGACAGGGGAATCTACGGCGGGGAGCTGTTTTTT. Its protein product is CAISGPDRGIYGGELFF. This chain joins TRBV10-3 and TRBJ2-2; the match to TRBD1 covers 8 bases. The V segment lost 4 bases and the J segment 7 bases; nucleotides outside the gene matches: 14. The CDR3 spans 17 residues. The germline gives CDR1 ENHRY, CDR2 SYGVKD.

This clonotype was recorded a few times. The V and J genes are TRBV15 and TRBJ1-5; 10 nucleotides align to TRBD1. Germline V gene data show CDR1 as LNHNV and CDR2 as YYDKDF (reference sequence). This CDR3 has 15 residues. With V trimmed by 3 bases and J by 4 bases, 3 bases remained unmatched. The CDR3 spells CATSSTDRGNQPQHF. DNA of the CDR3: TGTGCCACCAGCAGCACGGACAGGGGGAATCAGCCCCAGCATTTT.

A remark on this clonotype: Germline and junction disagree at one end, which may indicate a read error. This chain uses TRBV19 with TRBJ2-3, with D perhaps assigned TRBD1 or TRBD2 (7 bases each). CDR3 size: 15 residues. Germline-derived CDR1 and CDR2 are LNHDA and SQIVND (reference sequence). The CDR3 loop reads CASTRGGGSKDTQYF. The CDR3 coding sequence is TGTGCCAGTACCAGAGGGGGCGGGAGCAAAGATACGCAGTATTTT.

There are a few counts of this clonotype. V and J are TRBV7-9 and TRBJ2-3; 8 nucleotides align to TRBD1. The CDR3 extends over 13 amino acids. After removal of 6 bases from V and 6 bases from J, the junction contained 5 bases not matched to a gene. Germline CDR1 reads SEHNR; CDR2 reads FQNEAQ (reference sequence). In DNA form, the CDR3 reads TGTGCCAGCAGATACAGGGGGGAGGATACGCAGTATTTT. Residues: CASRYRGEDTQYF.

The CDR3 reads CASSFTGEWGETQYF. CDR3 nucleotides: TGTGCCAGCAGTTTCACCGGGGAATGGGGAGAGACCCAGTACTTC. The V and J genes are TRBV12-3 or TRBV12-4 and TRBJ2-5; maybe TRBD2 (5 bases). Trimming took 3 bases from V and 4 from J, leaving 15 bases between them. The CDR3 is made up of 15 amino acids.

In this sample, this clonotype turned up many times. V is TRBV4-3 and J is TRBJ2-7; 9 nucleotides match TRBD2. The CDR3 spans 15 residues. Germline values: CDR1 LGHNA, CDR2 YSLEER. The trim removed 1 base at V and 0 bases at J, leaving 1 base unmatched. CDR3 sequence (DNA): TGCGCCAGCAGCCAAGGACTAGCGGCCTCCTACGAGCAGTACTTC. It translates to CASSQGLAASYEQYF.

In its sample, this clonotype was seen many times. J is TRBJ2-1 and V is TRBV28; the D is unclear. CDR3 size: 15 residues. V lost 4 bases and J 0 bases, leaving 10 bases between the germline ends. CDR1 and CDR2 (germline): MDHEN, SYDVKM. The CDR3 protein is CASSYAPSSYNEQFF. DNA of the CDR3: TGTGCCAGCAGTTACGCCCCGAGCTCCTACAATGAGCAGTTCTTC.

This clonotype has only a few counts. This sequence joins TRBV18 and TRBJ2-2; the match to TRBD2 covers 10 bases. Germline V gene sequence: CDR1 KGHSH, CDR2 LQKENI. This CDR3 region has 19 residues. J was trimmed by 0 bases and V by 3 bases; bases with no gene match: 10. The CDR3 sequence: CASSPEAGLAETNTGELFF. The CDR3 DNA is TGTGCCAGCTCACCTGAGGCCGGACTAGCGGAAACGAACACCGGGGAGCTGTTTTTT. The full variable domain, completed using reference TRBV18 and TRBJ2-2, is NAGVMQNPRHLVRRRGQEARLRCSPMKGHSHVYWYRQLPEEGLKFMVYLQKENIIDESGMPKERFSAEFPKEGPSILRIQQVVRGDSAAYFCASSPEAGLAETNTGELFFGEGSRLTVL.

About this clonotype: At one end the junction does not follow the germline gene, possibly because of a read error. The genes are TRBV3-1 and TRBJ2-1; 7 nucleotides align to TRBD2. The CDR3 spans 17 residues. Germline loops: CDR1 LGHDT, CDR2 YNNKEL (reference sequence). The CDR3 region has the DNA TGTGCCAGCAGCCCCCCGAGGCCTAGCGGCCTCTACTATGAGCAGTTCTTC. It translates to CASSPPRPSGLYYEQFF.

The chain recombines TRBV18 with TRBJ2-2, with 12 bases fitting TRBD2. Germline CDR1 is KGHSH and CDR2 is LQKENI. There are 17 residues in the CDR3. After removal of 3 bases from V and 3 bases from J, the junction contained 5 bases not matched to a gene. The CDR3 nucleotides read TGTGCCAGCTCACCGACTAGCGGGAGTGTCTACACCGGGGAGCTGTTTTTT. It yields the protein CASSPTSGSVYTGELFF.

This clonotype was seen repeatedly, ten times or more. The genes are TRBV7-9 and TRBJ2-7, with 7 bases fitting TRBD2. Trimming at V came to 5 bases and at J to 1 base, leaving 8 bases not matched to a gene. Germline CDR1 and CDR2: SEHNR and FQNEAQ (reference sequence). This CDR3 contains 15 residues. CDR3 protein: CASSHGAGESYEQYF. In nucleotides, the CDR3 is TGTGCCAGCAGCCACGGGGCGGGAGAATCCTACGAGCAGTACTTC.

This clonotype appeared many times. The chain carries TRBV19 and TRBJ2-2; 8 bases map to TRBD1. Trimming cost V 9 bases and J 0 bases; bases outside gene matches: 3. The CDR3 sequence is 14 residues long. In germline, CDR1 is LNHDA, CDR2 SQIVND (reference sequence). This CDR3 reads CASRQGPNTGELFF. CDR3 nucleotides: TGTGCCAGCAGACAGGGGCCGAACACCGGGGAGCTGTTTTTT.

The sample holds many counts of this clonotype. The chain carries TRBV12-3 or TRBV12-4 and TRBJ2-3; D not resolved. V dropped 6 bases and J dropped 0 bases, with 13 bases sitting between them. This CDR3 has 15 amino acids. The CDR3 loop reads CASRDDTTSTDTQYF. The CDR3 DNA sequence: TGTGCCAGCAGAGACGACACCACTAGCACAGATACGCAGTATTTT.

This clonotype has at least ten counts. The chain links TRBV28 to TRBJ2-2; 9 nucleotides line up with TRBD1. The CDR3 extends over 16 amino acids. The V and J ends lost 8 bases and 3 bases, in that order; junction bases with no gene match: 10. Germline loops: CDR1 MDHEN, CDR2 SYDVKM. DNA of the CDR3: TGTGCCAGCGGAGGATCGGGACAGGGCTACACCGGGGAGCTGTTTTTT. Amino acid sequence: CASGGSGQGYTGELFF.

This clonotype has a count of ten or more. The rearrangement joins TRBV19 to TRBJ2-7, with 11 nucleotides matching TRBD1. Looked up from germline, CDR1 is LNHDA and CDR2 is SQIVND (reference sequence). This CDR3 spans 15 amino acids. The V gene end was trimmed by 5 bases and the J gene end by 6 bases; junction bases not matched to a gene: 9. The CDR3 bases are TGTGCCAGTAGTGCTCGTGGACAGGGGGCTGCCGAGCAGTACTTC. Translation: CASSARGQGAAEQYF.

The chain links TRBV2 to TRBJ1-3, with 10 nucleotides matching TRBD1. This CDR3 is built from 15 residues. The junction had 3 bases not matched to a gene; V was cut back by 3 bases and J by 4 bases. The germline V gene has CDR1 SNHLY and CDR2 FYNNEI. The CDR3 loop reads CASSDGTGAGNTIYF. CDR3 nucleotide sequence: TGTGCCAGCAGTGACGGGACAGGGGCAGGAAACACCATATATTTT.

The CDR3 DNA reads TGTGCCACCAGCTCTCGACTAGCGGGCACAGATACGCAGTATTTT. Protein: CATSSRLAGTDTQYF. The J gene is TRBJ2-3, the V gene TRBV15; 9 nucleotides line up with TRBD2. V was pared by 5 bases and J by 1 base, with 4 bases of the junction left unmatched. The CDR3 is made up of 15 amino acids. CDR1 and CDR2 (germline): LNHNV, YYDKDF (reference sequence).

As to this clonotype: Just one base apart from a much larger clone, this may be a read error. This rearrangement joins TRBV4-1 to TRBJ2-2; TRBD1 is a possible D gene (6 bases). The germline V gene has CDR1 MGHRA and CDR2 YSYEKL. CDR3 size: 15 residues. Between the trimmed V and J ends, which lost 8 bases and 3 bases, there was a span of 16 bases. For the CDR3, the DNA is TGCGCCAGCGCCCCAGGGACACGGGACACCGGGGAGCTGTTTTTT. It specifies CASAPGTRDTGELFF.

Comments on this clonotype: A much larger clone differs by one base, so this may be a read error. V and J are TRBV5-1 and TRBJ1-1; TRBD1 might be the D (6 bases). From germline, CDR1 is SGHRS and CDR2 YFSETQ. The CDR3 covers 19 residues. This CDR3 is CAGSLGGGLPRDTITEAFF. DNA of the CDR3: TGCGCCGGCAGCTTGGGGGGGGGACTGCCACGGGACACCATCACTGAAGCTTTCTTT.

In its sample, this clonotype was seen many times. This chain joins TRBV20-1 and TRBJ2-5; a possible D gene is TRBD1 (5 bases). The CDR3 is 15 residues long. The V gene's germline CDR1 is DFQATT and CDR2 SNEGSKA (reference sequence). V lost 1 base and J lost 4, with 16 bases in between. The CDR3 region has the DNA TGCAGTGCTAGAGCGTTCATTAGGGGTTTAGAGACCCAGTACTTC. It encodes CSARAFIRGLETQYF.